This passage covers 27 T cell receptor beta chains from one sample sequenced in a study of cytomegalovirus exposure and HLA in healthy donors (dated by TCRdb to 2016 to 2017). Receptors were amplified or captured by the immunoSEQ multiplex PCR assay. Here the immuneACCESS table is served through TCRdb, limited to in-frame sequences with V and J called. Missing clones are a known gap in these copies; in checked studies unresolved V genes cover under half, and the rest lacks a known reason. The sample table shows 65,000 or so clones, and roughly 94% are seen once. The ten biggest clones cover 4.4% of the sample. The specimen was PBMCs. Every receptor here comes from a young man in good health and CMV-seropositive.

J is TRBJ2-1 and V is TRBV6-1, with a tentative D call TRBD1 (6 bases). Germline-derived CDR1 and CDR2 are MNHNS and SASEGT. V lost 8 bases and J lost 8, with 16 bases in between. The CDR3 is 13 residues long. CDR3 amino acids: CASGPQGNHEQFF. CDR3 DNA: TGTGCCAGCGGGCCCCAGGGGAACCATGAGCAGTTCTTC.

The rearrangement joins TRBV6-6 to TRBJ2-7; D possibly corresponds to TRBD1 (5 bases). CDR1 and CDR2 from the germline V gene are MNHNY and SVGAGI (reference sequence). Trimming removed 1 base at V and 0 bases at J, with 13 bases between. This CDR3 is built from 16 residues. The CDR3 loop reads CASSYFQGRNSYEQYF. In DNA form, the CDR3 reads TGTGCCAGCAGTTACTTTCAGGGCCGTAACTCCTACGAGCAGTACTTC.

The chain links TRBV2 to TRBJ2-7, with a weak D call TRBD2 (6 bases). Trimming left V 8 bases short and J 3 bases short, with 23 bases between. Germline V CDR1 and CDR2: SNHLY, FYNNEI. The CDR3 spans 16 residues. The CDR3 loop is CASSGVGGGVSYEQYF. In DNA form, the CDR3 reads TGTGCCAGCTCGGGGGTTGGGGGTGGGGTGAGCTACGAGCAGTACTTC. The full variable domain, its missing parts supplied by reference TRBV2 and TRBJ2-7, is EPEVTQTPSHQVTQMGQEVILRCVPISNHLYFYWYRQILGQKVEFLVSFYNNEISEKSEIFDDQFSVERPDGSNFTLKIRSTKLEDSAMYFCASSGVGGGVSYEQYFGPGTRLTVT.

The CDR3, as DNA: TGTGCCAGCTCACCGTTATTAGCGGGGAGCTACAATGAGCAGTTCTTC. Encoded protein: CASSPLLAGSYNEQFF. The chain joins TRBV18 to TRBJ2-1; 8 nucleotides match TRBD2. The CDR3 contains 16 residues. Trimming cost V 3 bases and J 3 bases; bases outside gene matches: 7. From germline, CDR1 is KGHSH and CDR2 LQKENI.

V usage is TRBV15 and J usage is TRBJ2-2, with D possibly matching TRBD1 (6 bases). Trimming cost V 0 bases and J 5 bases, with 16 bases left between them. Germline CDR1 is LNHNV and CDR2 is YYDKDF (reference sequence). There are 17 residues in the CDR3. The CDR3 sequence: CATSREGTGMRTGELFF. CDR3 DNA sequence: TGTGCCACCAGCAGAGAGGGAACAGGGATGAGGACCGGGGAGCTGTTTTTT.

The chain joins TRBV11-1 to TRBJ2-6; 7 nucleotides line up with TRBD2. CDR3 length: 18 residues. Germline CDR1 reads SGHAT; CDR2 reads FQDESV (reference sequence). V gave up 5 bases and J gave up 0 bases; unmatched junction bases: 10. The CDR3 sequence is CASSPALAVSSGANVLTF. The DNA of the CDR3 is TGTGCCAGCAGCCCCGCGCTAGCGGTTAGCTCTGGGGCCAACGTCCTGACTTTC.

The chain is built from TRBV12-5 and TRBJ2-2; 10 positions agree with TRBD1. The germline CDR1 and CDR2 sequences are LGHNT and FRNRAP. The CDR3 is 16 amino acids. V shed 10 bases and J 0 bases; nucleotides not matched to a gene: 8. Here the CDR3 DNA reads TGTGCTACTAAAACCGGGACAGGGGCGAACACCGGGGAGCTGTTTTTT. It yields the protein CATKTGTGANTGELFF.

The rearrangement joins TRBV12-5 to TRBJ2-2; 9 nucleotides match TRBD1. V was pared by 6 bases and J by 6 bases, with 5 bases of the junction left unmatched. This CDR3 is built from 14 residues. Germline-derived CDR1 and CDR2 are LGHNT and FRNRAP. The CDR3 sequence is CASGLGQGSGELFF. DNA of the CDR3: TGTGCTAGTGGACTAGGACAGGGGTCCGGGGAGCTGTTTTTT.

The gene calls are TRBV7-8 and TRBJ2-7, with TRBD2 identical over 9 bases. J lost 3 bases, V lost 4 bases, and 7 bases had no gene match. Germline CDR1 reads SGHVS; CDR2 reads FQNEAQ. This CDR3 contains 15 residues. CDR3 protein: CASSSSGGRFYEQYF. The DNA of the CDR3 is TGTGCCAGCAGCTCAAGCGGGGGGCGATTCTACGAGCAGTACTTC. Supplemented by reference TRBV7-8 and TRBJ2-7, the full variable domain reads GAGVSQSPRYKVAKRGQDVALRCDPISGHVSLFWYQQALGQGPEFLTYFQNEAQLDKSGLPSDRFFAERPEGSVSTLKIQRTQQEDSAVYLCASSSSGGRFYEQYFGPGTRLTVT.

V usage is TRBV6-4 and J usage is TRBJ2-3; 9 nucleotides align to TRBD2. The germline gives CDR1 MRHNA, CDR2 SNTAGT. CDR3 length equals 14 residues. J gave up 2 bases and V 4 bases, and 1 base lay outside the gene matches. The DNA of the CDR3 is TGTGCCAGCAGTGGCGGGAGGGCCACAGATACGCAGTATTTT. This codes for CASSGGRATDTQYF.

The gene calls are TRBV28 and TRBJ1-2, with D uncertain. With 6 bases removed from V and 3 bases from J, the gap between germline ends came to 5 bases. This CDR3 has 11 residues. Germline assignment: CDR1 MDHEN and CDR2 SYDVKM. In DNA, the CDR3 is TGTGCCAGCAGCCGGGACTATGGCTACACCTTC. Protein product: CASSRDYGYTF.

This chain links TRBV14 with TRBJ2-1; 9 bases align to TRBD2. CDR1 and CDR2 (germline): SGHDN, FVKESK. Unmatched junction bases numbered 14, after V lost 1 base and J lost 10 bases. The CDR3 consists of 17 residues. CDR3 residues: CASSQAKTSGFGEEQFF. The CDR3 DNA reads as TGTGCCAGCAGCCAAGCTAAAACTAGCGGGTTCGGGGAGGAGCAGTTCTTC.

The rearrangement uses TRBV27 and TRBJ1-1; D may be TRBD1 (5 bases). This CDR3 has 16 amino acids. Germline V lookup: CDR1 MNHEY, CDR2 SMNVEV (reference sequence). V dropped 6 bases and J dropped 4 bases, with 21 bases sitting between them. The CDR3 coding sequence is TGTGCCAGCAGACCAGTGGCAGGGCCAATTTTCACTGAAGCTTTCTTT. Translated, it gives CASRPVAGPIFTEAFF.

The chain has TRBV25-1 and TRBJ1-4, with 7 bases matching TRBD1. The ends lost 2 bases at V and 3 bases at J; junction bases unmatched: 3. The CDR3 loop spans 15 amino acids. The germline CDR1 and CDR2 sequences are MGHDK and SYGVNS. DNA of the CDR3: TGTGCCAGCAGTGAACCGACAGGGCCTAATGAAAAACTGTTTTTT. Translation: CASSEPTGPNEKLFF.

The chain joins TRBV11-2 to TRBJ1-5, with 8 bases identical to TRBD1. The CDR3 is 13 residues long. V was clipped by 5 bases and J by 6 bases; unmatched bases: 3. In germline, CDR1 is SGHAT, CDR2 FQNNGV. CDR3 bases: TGTGCCAGCAGCCGAGACAGGGGTCAGCCCCAGCATTTT. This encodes CASSRDRGQPQHF.

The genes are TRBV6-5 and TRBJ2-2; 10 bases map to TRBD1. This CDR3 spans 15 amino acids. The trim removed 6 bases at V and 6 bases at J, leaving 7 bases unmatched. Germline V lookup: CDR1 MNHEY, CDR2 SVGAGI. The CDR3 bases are TGTGCCAGCAGCCCCGACAGGGGGCGCGCCGGGGAGCTGTTTTTT. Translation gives CASSPDRGRAGELFF.

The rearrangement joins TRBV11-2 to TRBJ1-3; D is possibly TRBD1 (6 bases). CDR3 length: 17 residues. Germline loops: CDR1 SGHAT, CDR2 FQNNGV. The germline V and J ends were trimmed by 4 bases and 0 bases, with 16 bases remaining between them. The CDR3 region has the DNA TGTGCCAGCAGCTCCGTACTTACAGGGCGCTCTGGAAACACCATATATTTT. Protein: CASSSVLTGRSGNTIYF.

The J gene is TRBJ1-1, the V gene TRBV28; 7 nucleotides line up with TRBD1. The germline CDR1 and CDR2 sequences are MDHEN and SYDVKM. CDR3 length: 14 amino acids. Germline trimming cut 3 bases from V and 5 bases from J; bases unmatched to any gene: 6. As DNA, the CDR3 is TGTGCCAGCAGTTTGAGGGGGCGCTGGACTGAAGCTTTCTTT. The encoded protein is CASSLRGRWTEAFF.

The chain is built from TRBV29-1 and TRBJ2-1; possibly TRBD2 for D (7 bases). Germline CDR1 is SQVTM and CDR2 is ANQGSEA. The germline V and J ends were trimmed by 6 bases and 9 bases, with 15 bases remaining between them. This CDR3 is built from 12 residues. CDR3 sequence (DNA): TGCAGCGTAAGAGGGGGGGATAGTGAGCAGTTCTTC. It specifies CSVRGGDSEQFF.

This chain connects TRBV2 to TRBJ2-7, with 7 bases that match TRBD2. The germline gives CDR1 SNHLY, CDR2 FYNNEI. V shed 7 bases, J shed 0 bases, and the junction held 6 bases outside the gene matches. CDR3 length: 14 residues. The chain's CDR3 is CASNGLESSYEQYF. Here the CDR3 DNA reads TGTGCCAGCAACGGACTAGAGAGCTCCTACGAGCAGTACTTC.

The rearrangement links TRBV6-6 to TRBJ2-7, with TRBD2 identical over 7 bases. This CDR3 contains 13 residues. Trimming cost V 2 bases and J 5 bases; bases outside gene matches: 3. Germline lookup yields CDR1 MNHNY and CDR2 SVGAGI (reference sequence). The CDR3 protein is CASSYLRGDEQYF. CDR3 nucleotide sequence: TGTGCCAGCAGTTACCTACGGGGGGACGAGCAGTACTTC.

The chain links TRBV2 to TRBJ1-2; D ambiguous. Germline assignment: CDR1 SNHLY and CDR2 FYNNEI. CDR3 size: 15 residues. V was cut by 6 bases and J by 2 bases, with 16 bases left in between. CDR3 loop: CASRSDGGGNYGYTF. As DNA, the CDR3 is TGTGCCAGCAGGTCTGACGGAGGCGGGAACTATGGCTACACCTTC.

The CDR3 protein is CAWNQGALEQYF. The CDR3 region has the DNA TGTGCCTGGAATCAGGGGGCCTTGGAGCAGTACTTC. The chain is built from TRBV30 and TRBJ2-7; TRBD1 aligns across 8 bases. V lost 4 bases, J lost 7 bases, and 6 bases stayed unmatched. Germline CDR1 reads GTSNPN; CDR2 reads SVGIG (reference sequence). The CDR3 spans 12 residues.

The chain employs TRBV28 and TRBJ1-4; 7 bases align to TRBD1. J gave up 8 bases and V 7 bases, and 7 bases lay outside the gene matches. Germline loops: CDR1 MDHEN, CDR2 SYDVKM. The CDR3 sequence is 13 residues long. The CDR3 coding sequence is TGTGCCAGCAAGACAGGGCGAGGGGAAAAACTGTTTTTT. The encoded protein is CASKTGRGEKLFF.

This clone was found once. The CDR3 is CASRGLETQYF. Written as DNA, the CDR3 is TGTGCCAGCAGGGGGCTAGAGACCCAGTACTTC. The gene calls are TRBV6-5 and TRBJ2-5, with a tentative D call TRBD1 (5 bases). Germline CDR1 and CDR2: MNHEY and SVGAGI. V lost 6 bases, J lost 4 bases, and 6 bases lay in between. CDR3 size: 11 residues.

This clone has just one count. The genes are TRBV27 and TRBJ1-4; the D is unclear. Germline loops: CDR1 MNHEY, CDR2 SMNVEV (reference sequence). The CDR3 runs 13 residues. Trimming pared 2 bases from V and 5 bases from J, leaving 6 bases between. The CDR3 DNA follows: TGTGCCAGCAGTTTAAACTGGAATGAAAAACTGTTTTTT. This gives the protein CASSLNWNEKLFF.

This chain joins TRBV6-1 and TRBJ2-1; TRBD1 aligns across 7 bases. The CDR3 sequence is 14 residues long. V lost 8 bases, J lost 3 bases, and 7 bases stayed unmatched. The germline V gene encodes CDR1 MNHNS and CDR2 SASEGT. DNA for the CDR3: TGTGCCAGCGCCCGGGACAGACACTACAATGAGCAGTTCTTC. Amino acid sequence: CASARDRHYNEQFF.